This T cell receptor beta chain is from a study of control samples from healthy donors and cancer patients. Method: immunoSEQ multiplex PCR; TCRdb's copy keeps in-frame clones and lacks some. The profile covers approximately 170,000 clones, with 91% appearing a single time and around 1.5% taken by the ten largest. Trimming removed 1 base at V and 7 bases at J, with 5 bases between. The CDR3 is made up of 12 amino acids. Sequenced: blood. This chain uses TRBV23-1 with TRBJ2-1; D gene ambiguous. TRBV23-1 is labeled an ORF, and its function is uncertain. The clonotype comes from a woman aged 25 to 39 in good health. The CDR3 loop is CASSQCTNEQFF. In nucleotides, the CDR3 is TGCGCCAGCAGTCAATGTACAAATGAGCAGTTCTTC.